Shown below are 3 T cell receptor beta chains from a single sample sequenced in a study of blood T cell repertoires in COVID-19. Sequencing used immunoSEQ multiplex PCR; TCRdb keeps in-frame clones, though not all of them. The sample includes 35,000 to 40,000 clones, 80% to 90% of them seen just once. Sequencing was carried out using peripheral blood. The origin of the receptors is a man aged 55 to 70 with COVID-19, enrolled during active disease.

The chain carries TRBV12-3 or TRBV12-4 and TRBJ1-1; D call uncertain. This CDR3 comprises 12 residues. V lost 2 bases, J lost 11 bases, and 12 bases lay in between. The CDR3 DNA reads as TGTGCCAGCAGTTTACGAGCGGAAGGGGCTTTCTTT. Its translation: CASSLRAEGAFF.

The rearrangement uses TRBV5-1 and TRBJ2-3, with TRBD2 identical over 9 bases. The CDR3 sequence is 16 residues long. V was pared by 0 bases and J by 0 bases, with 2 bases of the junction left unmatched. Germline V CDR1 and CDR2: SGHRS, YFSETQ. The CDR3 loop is CASSLATSGSTDTQYF. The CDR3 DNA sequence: TGCGCCAGCAGCTTGGCCACTAGCGGGAGCACAGATACGCAGTATTTT.

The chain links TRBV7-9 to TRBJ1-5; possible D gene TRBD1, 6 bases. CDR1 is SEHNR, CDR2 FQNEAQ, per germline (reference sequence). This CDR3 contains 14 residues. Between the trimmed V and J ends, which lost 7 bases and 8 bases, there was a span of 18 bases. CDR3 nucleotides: TGTGCCAGCACCCAGGGCGGGGGGCTAGAGCCCCAGCATTTT. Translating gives CASTQGGGLEPQHF.